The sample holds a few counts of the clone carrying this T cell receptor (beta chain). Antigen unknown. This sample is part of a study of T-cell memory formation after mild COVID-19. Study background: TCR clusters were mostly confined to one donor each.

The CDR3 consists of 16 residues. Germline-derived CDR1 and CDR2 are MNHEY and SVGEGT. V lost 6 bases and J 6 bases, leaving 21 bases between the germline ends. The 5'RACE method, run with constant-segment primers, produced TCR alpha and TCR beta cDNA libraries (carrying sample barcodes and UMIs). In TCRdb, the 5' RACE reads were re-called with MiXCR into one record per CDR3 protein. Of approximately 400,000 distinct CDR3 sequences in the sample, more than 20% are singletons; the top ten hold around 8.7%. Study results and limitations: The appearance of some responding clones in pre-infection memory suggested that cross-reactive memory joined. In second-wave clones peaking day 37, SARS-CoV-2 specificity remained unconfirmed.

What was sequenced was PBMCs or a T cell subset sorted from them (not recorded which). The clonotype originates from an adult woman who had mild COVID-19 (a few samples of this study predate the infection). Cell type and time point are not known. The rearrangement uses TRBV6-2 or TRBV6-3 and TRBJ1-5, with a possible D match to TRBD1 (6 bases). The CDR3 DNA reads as TGTGCCAGCAGCCCGGCGGGCAGGGGACACACTCAGCCCCAGCATTTT. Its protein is CASSPAGRGHTQPQHF.